The sample holds a few counts of the clone carrying this T cell receptor (beta chain). This specimen belongs to a study of PD-1 and CTLA-4 blockade in melanoma. Measured with immunoSEQ multiplex PCR; TCRdb has only the in-frame clones, and not every one. The sample includes roughly 30,000 clones, 75% to 95% of them seen just once. In germline, CDR1 is KGHDR, CDR2 SFDVKD. Between the trimmed V and J ends, which lost 0 bases and 5 bases, there was a span of 15 bases. There are 17 residues in the CDR3. The chain employs TRBV24-1 and TRBJ2-2; D perhaps matches TRBD2 (6 bases). The material was CD8+ T cells from peripheral blood, obtained from a patient given anti-PD-1 treatment. The source of this sequence is a human donor with melanoma. The CDR3 region is CATSDLGLRGETGELFF. The CDR3 DNA reads as TGTGCCACCAGTGATTTGGGACTCCGCGGGGAAACCGGGGAGCTGTTTTTT.